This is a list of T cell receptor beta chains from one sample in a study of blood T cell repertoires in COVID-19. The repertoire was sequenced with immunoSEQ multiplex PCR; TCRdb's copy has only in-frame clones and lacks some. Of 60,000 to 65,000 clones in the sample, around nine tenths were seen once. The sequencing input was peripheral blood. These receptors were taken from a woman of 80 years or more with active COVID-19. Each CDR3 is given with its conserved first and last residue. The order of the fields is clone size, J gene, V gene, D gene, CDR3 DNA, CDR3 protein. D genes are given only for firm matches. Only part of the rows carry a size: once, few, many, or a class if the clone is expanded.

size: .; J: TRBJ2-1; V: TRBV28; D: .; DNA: TGTGCCAGCAGTGGGCCCGAAGACAATGAGCAGTTCTTC; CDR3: CASSGPEDNEQFF
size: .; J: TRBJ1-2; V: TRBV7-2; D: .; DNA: TGTGCCAGCAGCACTTCCTCCGGGGAGGGCCAGGCCTATGGCTACACCTTC; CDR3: CASSTSSGEGQAYGYTF
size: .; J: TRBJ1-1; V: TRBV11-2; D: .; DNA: TGTGCCAGCACCCCGAATAGAGGGTTTACTGAAGCTTTCTTT; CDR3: CASTPNRGFTEAFF
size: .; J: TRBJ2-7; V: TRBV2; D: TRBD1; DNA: TGTGCCAGCATTATAACCGGGACAGGCACCTACGAGCAGTACTTC; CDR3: CASIITGTGTYEQYF
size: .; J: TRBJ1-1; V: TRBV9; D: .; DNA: TGTGCCAGCAGCCCCCGGGGGGACACTGAAGCTTTCTTT; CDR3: CASSPRGDTEAFF
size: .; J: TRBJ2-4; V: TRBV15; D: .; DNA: TGTGCCACCAGCAAGCCGCCGTCCAAAAACATTCAGTACTTC; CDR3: CATSKPPSKNIQYF
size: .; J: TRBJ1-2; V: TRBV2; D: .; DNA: TGTGCCAGCAGCGCCGAGCCTCCCGGGGGCTACACCTTC; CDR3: CASSAEPPGGYTF
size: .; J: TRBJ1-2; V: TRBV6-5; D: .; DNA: TGTGCCAGCAGTTTCCGGGACACCGCTAACTATGGCTACACCTTC; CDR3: CASSFRDTANYGYTF
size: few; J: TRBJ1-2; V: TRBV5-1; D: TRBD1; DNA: TGCGCCAGCAGCCGCCCTCCGGGACAGGGAAACTATGGCTACACCTTC; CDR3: CASSRPPGQGNYGYTF
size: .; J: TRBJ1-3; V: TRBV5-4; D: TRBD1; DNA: TGTGCCAGCAGCTTGGATCGGGACAGCGGAAACACCATATATTTT; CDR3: CASSLDRDSGNTIYF
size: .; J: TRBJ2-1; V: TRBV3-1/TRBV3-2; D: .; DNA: TGTGCCAGCAGCCAAGATTACAGGAATGAGCAGTTCTTC; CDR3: CASSQDYRNEQFF
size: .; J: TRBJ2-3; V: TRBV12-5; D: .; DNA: TGTGCTAGTGGTTTAGGGGCAGGGTTGCCGGATACGCAGTATTTT; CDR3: CASGLGAGLPDTQYF
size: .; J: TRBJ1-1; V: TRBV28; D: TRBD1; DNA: TGTGCCAGCAGTCTCCAGGGGGGGAACACTGAAGCTTTCTTT; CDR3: CASSLQGGNTEAFF
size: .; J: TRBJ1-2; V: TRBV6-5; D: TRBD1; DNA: TGTGCCAGCAGCGGGACAGGGGACTATGGCTACACCTTC; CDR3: CASSGTGDYGYTF
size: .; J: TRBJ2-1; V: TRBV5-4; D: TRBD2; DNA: TGTGCCAGCAGCTTGTACGCTAGCGGGAACAATGAGCAGTTCTTC; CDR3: CASSLYASGNNEQFF
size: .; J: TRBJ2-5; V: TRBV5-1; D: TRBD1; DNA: TGCGCCAGCAGCTTGCAAGGACAGGGAGAAGAGACCCAGTACTTC; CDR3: CASSLQGQGEETQYF
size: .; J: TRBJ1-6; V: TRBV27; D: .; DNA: TGTGCCAGCAGCTCCCTTATGGGACATAGCCCTAGCTCCTATAATTCACCCCTCCACTTT; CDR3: CASSSLMGHSPSSYNSPLHF
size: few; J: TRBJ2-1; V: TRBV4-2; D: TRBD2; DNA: TGTGCCAGCAGCCAATCGACTAGCGGGATATCCTACAATGAGCAGTTCTTC; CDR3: CASSQSTSGISYNEQFF
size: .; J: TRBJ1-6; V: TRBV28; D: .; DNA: TGTGCCAGCAGTTTATCCACAATAGGGGGGGCAAAGCTTAATTCACCCCTCCACTTT; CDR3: CASSLSTIGGAKLNSPLHF
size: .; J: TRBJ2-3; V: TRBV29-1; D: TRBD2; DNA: TGCAGCGTTGCCCCTAGCGGGAGTGATACGCAGTATTTT; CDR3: CSVAPSGSDTQYF